The 7 T cell receptor beta chains below all came from one sample that was sequenced in a study of blood T cells in healthy people across ages (dated by TCRdb to 2013 to 2016). Receptor libraries were prepared by 5' RACE. For sequencing, an Illumina HiSeq 2500 was employed. A second PCR of roughly 7 to 12 cycles was performed with a sample-barcoded 5' primer and a J-beta primer mix. TCRdb reworked the public reads: Q25 trimming with fastp, MiXCR clone assembly, productive beta chains retained. All rows with the same CDR3 protein become a single entry with the most common DNA and genes. The sample records 790,000 or so distinct CDR3 sequences, just over 55% of which are singletons. Roughly 25% of the sample is held by the ten biggest clonotypes. The material sequenced was blood. The receptors come from a man in his forties in good health.

The rearrangement joins TRBV6-5 to TRBJ1-1, with 7 positions matching TRBD1. The CDR3 is 14 residues long. The V and J ends lost 6 bases and 9 bases, in that order; junction bases with no gene match: 13. CDR1 and CDR2 from the germline V gene are MNHEY and SVGAGI. This CDR3 is CASRTGTSYSKAFF. CDR3 nucleotides: TGTGCCAGCAGGACAGGGACAAGCTACTCTAAAGCTTTCTTT.

The chain uses TRBV29-1 and TRBJ2-2; possible D gene TRBD1, 5 bases. This CDR3 has 13 amino acids. CDR1 SQVTM and CDR2 ANQGSEA come from the germline V gene. Trimming pared 1 base from V and 5 bases from J, leaving 8 bases between. The chain's CDR3 is CSVEADKTGELFF. CDR3 bases: TGCAGCGTTGAAGCGGACAAAACCGGGGAGCTGTTTTTT.

V is TRBV6-6 and J is TRBJ2-5; possibly TRBD2 for D (5 bases). The end of the DNA aligns better with TRBJ2-7, so the J call may be wrong. Germline V CDR1 and CDR2: MNHNY, SVGAGI (reference sequence). The CDR3 contains 17 residues. The CDR3 loop reads CASRPSRMGSRSYEQYF. The CDR3 coding sequence is TGTGCCAGCAGACCTTCCCGGATGGGGAGCAGGAGCTACGAGCAGTACTTC.

The chain couples TRBV5-1 to TRBJ1-2, with 8 bases that match TRBD1. The V gene end was trimmed by 4 bases and the J gene end by 2 bases; junction bases not matched to a gene: 4. Per germline, CDR1 SGHRS and CDR2 YFSETQ. The CDR3 contains 14 residues. As DNA, the CDR3 is TGCGCCAGCAGCAAAGGACAGGGAAACTATGGCTACACCTTC. It specifies CASSKGQGNYGYTF.

The chain employs TRBV29-1 and TRBJ1-4; D is possibly TRBD1 (5 bases). V lost 6 bases to trimming and J lost 3 bases, with 14 bases between them. The CDR3 totals 14 residues. The V gene's germline CDR1 is SQVTM and CDR2 ANQGSEA. CDR3 nucleotides: TGCAGCGTAGCGCCGGGGCCTTCTAATGAAAAACTGTTTTTT. Translated: CSVAPGPSNEKLFF.

This rearrangement joins TRBV4-3 to TRBJ2-7; 10 nucleotides agree with TRBD2. The CDR3 extends over 16 amino acids. V was clipped by 0 bases and J by 3 bases; unmatched bases: 5. Germline assignment: CDR1 LGHNA and CDR2 YSLEER. The CDR3 DNA sequence: TGCGCCAGCAGCCAAGATCAGCGGGAGGGCCTCTACGAGCAGTACTTC. Its translation: CASSQDQREGLYEQYF.

V and J are TRBV20-1 and TRBJ2-3; TRBD1 is a possible D gene (5 bases). There are 16 residues in the CDR3. Germline CDR1 and CDR2: DFQATT and SNEGSKA (reference sequence). The V and J ends lost 0 bases and 5 bases respectively, with 18 bases between them. CDR3 loop: CSARDSTGRRVDTQYF. The CDR3, as DNA: TGCAGTGCTAGAGATAGTACAGGTCGAAGGGTAGATACGCAGTATTTT.